This T cell receptor beta chain was obtained from a study of regulatory T cells in long-lasting Graves disease. Study-level points and caveats: More public clonotypes were shared by persistent patients (around 3,000) than by new patients (about 1,000).

Many counts were recorded for this clonotype. Its target is unknown. As for time point: newly diagnosed GD, antithyroid drugs for less than 3 months. Construction of the TCR library relied on RNA isolated from PBMCs. The guidelines of the American Thyroid Association were the basis for diagnosing Graves' disease. iRepertoire HTBI primers and Arm-PCR of CDR3 regions built TCR beta libraries. In TCRdb, the multiplex PCR reads were re-called with MiXCR into one record per CDR3 protein. Of about 240,000 distinct CDR3 sequences listed, 20% to 25% are singletons. The receptor's source is a female donor with Graves disease. This specimen was peripheral blood mononuclear cells (PBMCs), taken at new diagnosis, from a patient treated with antithyroid drugs.

Here the CDR3 reads CASLTRDMNTEAFF. CDR3 coding DNA: TGTGCCAGCCTAACGAGGGACATGAACACTGAAGCTTTCTTT. V and J are TRBV28 and TRBJ1-1; perhaps TRBD1 as D (6 bases). The V end lost 8 bases, the J end lost 0 bases, and 13 bases lay between the germline ends. Germline CDR1 and CDR2: MDHEN and SYDVKM. This CDR3 has 14 residues.